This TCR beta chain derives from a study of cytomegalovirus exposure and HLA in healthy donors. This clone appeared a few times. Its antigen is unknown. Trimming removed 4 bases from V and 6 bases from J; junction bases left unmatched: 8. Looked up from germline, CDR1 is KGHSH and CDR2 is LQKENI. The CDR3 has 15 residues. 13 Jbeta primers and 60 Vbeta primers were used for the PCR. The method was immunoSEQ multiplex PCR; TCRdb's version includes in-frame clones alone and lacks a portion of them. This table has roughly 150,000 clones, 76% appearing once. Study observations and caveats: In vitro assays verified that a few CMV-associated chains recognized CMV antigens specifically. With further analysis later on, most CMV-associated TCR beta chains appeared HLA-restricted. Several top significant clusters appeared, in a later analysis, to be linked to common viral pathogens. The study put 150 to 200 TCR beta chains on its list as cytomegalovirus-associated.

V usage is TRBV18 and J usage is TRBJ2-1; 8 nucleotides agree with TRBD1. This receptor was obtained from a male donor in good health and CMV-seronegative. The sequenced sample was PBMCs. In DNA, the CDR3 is TGTGCCAGCTCACGGGACAGGAGCGACGTCAATGAGCAGTTCTTC. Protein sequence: CASSRDRSDVNEQFF.